This T cell receptor (beta chain) was found in a study of beta chain features in type 1 diabetes. This clone was counted only a few times. What it binds is not known. Notes on the study in general: The study found moderately but significantly shorter TCRB CDR3s in all four CD4+ subsets of Type 1 diabetes patients.

Germline trimming cut 2 bases from V and 4 bases from J; bases unmatched to any gene: 16. The CDR3 extends over 18 amino acids. Germline V gene data show CDR1 as SEHNR and CDR2 as FQNEAQ (reference sequence). Each population that was sorted was more than 98% pure. Sequencing targeted expressed TCRB transcripts, as all isolated RNA had been reverse transcribed. Data came from immunoSEQ multiplex PCR; TCRdb stores just in-frame clones and leaves some out. Counted here are fewer than 200,000 clones, 10% occurring once; the ten biggest clones make up roughly 0.45%. This receptor was identified in a man younger than 40 with type 1 diabetes. Sequenced material: central memory CD4+ T cells from blood. The rearrangement joins TRBV7-9 to TRBJ2-7; TRBD1 matches at 8 bases. The CDR3 DNA reads TGTGCCAGCAGCTTATTAGACCCCGGGACAGGAGGGGGATACGAGCAGTACTTC. Its translation: CASSLLDPGTGGGYEQYF.